The present T cell receptor (beta chain) was sequenced within a study of blood T cell repertoires in COVID-19. About the study: COVID-19 samples, acute and convalescent, were from the United States, Italy and Spain.

This clone appeared a few times. Participants' own reports of clinical history determined their cohort assignment. Two negative PCRs, clearance, or symptom resolution characterized the recovered Cohort 3 donors. In the original processing: The authors estimated nucleated cell counts from reference gene primer amplification. Sequenced by immunoSEQ multiplex PCR; TCRdb stores in-frame clones only, minus some. The D gene and trimming were derived from the DNA, and the V and J assignments and clone size from that table. The sample holds around 300,000 clones; 80% to 95% are singletons and the top ten take roughly 1.1%. Germline CDR1 and CDR2: SGHDT and YYEEEE. The CDR3 is 16 residues long. V lost 3 bases to trimming and J lost 0 bases, with 12 bases between them.

The sequence came from a woman younger than 45 who had recovered from COVID-19. This chain uses TRBV5-6 with TRBJ2-2; D is perhaps TRBD1 (6 bases). Sequences were obtained from PBMCs or T cells enriched from blood (not recorded which). The CDR3 loop is CASSYIGTTNTGELFF. The CDR3 DNA sequence: TGTGCCAGCAGCTACATAGGGACAACGAACACCGGGGAGCTGTTTTTT.